This record concerns one T cell receptor (beta chain) sequence. This sample was taken from a study of blood T cell repertoires in COVID-19. Background on the study: PBMCs, B-cell-depleted T cells, or T cells provided the cDNA or gDNA that made up the material.

Authors' processing steps: Reference gene primer amplification yielded estimated nucleated cell counts. Repertoires were generated with immunoSEQ multiplex PCR, while TCRdb's copy carries only in-frame clones and drops some. The V and J calls and the clone size are those of that table, but D and trimming were determined from the DNA. The sample consists of about 140,000 clones, approximately 91% of them appearing once. This clonotype originated in a man in his sixties or seventies with acute or convalescent COVID-19. The sample was peripheral blood.

CDR3 in amino acids: CATSSRGLLNTQYF. In DNA form, the CDR3 reads TGTGCCACCAGCAGCAGGGGTTTACTAAATACGCAGTATTTT. The chain has TRBV15 and TRBJ2-3, with a tentative D call TRBD1 (6 bases). Trimming removed 3 bases from V and 7 bases from J, with 14 bases in between. Germline V CDR1 and CDR2: LNHNV, YYDKDF (reference sequence). The CDR3 runs to 14 residues. The full variable domain, completed using reference TRBV15 and TRBJ2-3, is DAMVIQNPRYQVTQFGKPVTLSCSQTLNHNVMYWYQQKSSQAPKLLFHYYDKDFNNEADTPDNFQSRRPNTSFCFLDIRSPGLGDTAMYLCATSSRGLLNTQYFGPGTRLTVL.